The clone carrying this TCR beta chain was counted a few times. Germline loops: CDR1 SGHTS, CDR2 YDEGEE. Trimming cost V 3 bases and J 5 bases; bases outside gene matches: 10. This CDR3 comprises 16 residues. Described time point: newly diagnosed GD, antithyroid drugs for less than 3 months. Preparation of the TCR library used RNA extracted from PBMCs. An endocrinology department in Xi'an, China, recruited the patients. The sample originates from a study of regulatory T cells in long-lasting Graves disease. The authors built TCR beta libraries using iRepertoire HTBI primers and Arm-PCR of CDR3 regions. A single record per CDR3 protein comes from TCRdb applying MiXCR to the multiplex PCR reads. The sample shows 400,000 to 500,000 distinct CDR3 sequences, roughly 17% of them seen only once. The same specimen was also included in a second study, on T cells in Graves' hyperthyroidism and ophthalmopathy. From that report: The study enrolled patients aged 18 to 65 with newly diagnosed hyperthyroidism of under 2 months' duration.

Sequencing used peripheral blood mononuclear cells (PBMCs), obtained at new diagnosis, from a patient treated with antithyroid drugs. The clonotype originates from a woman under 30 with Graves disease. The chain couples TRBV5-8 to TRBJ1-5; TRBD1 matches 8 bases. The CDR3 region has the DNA TGTGCCAGCAGCTCCCTTCTCGGACAGGGTGATCAGCCCCAGCATTTT. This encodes CASSSLLGQGDQPQHF.